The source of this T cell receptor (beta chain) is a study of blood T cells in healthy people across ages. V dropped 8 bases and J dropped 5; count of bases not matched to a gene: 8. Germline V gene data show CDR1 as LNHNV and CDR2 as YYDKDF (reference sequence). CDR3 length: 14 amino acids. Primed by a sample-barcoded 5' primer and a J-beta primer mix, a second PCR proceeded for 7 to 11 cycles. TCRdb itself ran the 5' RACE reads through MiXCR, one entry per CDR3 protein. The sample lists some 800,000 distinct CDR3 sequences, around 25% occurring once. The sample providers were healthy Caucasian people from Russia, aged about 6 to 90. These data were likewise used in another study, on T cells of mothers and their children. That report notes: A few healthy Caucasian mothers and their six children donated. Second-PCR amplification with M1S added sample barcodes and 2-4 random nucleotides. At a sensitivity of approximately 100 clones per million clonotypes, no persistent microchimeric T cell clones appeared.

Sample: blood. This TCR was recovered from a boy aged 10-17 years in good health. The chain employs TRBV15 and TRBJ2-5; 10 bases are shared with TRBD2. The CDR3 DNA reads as TGTGCCACCGGACCCAGCGGGAGGGAGGAGACCCAGTACTTC. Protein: CATGPSGREETQYF.